These 18 T cell receptor beta chains were sequenced from one sample in a study of T-cell reconstitution after alpha-beta-depleted transplantation in children. The library targeted TCRbeta and was prepared with unique molecular identifiers. In TCRdb, the PCR reads were re-called with MiXCR into one record per CDR3 protein. The data contain 19,000 or so distinct CDR3 sequences, over 10% of them singletons. Specimen: PBMCs, mostly from graft donor cells, collected 60 days after TCRalphabeta/CD19-depleted stem cell transplant. The receptors stem from a female patient aged 2-15 years who had a stem cell transplant for congenital amegakaryocytic thrombocytopenia, so the T cells may come from the graft donor.

At least ten counts were recorded for this clonotype. J is TRBJ2-1 and V is TRBV3-1; 12 positions agree with TRBD2. V lost 0 bases, J lost 9 bases, and 6 bases stayed unmatched. CDR3 length: 16 residues. Germline CDR1 LGHDT, CDR2 YNNKEL (reference sequence). The CDR3 is CASSQELAGGVGEQFF. CDR3 coding DNA: TGTGCCAGCAGCCAAGAACTAGCGGGAGGAGTTGGTGAGCAGTTCTTC.

This clonotype was recorded at least ten times. The V call is TRBV4-1, the J call TRBJ1-1; D unresolved. Trimming removed 2 bases from V and 4 bases from J, with 11 bases in between. The germline CDR1 and CDR2 sequences are MGHRA and YSYEKL. The CDR3 spans 14 residues. The CDR3 region has the DNA TGCGCCAGCAGCCAACCCGGACGTTTCACTGAAGCTTTCTTT. Amino acid sequence: CASSQPGRFTEAFF.

The sample holds many counts of this clonotype. V gene TRBV29-1 combines with J gene TRBJ1-1; 9 bases map to TRBD1. The germline V gene has CDR1 SQVTM and CDR2 ANQGSEA. The CDR3 is 14 residues long. V dropped 5 bases and J dropped 4; count of bases not matched to a gene: 8. CDR3 sequence reads: CSVTGGGWSTEAFF. CDR3 nucleotide sequence: TGCAGCGTTACAGGGGGCGGATGGAGCACTGAAGCTTTCTTT. The variable domain in full, completed from reference TRBV29-1 and TRBJ1-1, reads SAVISQKPSRDICQRGTSLTIQCQVDSQVTMMFWYRQQPGQSLTLIATANQGSEATYESGFVIDKFPISRPNLTFSTLTVSNMSPEDSSIYLCSVTGGGWSTEAFFGQGTRLTVV.

J is TRBJ2-7 and V is TRBV19; tentative D call: TRBD2 (5 bases). Between the trimmed V and J ends, which lost 3 bases and 7 bases, there was a span of 16 bases. The V gene's germline CDR1 is LNHDA and CDR2 SQIVND (reference sequence). The CDR3 is 14 amino acids. As DNA, the CDR3 is TGTGCCAGTAGTATTCTGAGCGGACTTGGTGAGCAGTACTTC. This gives the protein CASSILSGLGEQYF.

This clonotype has ten or more counts. The rearrangement links TRBV5-1 to TRBJ2-7; possibly TRBD2 for D (6 bases). The CDR3 totals 15 residues. The V and J ends lost 4 bases and 0 bases respectively, with 14 bases between them. The germline gives CDR1 SGHRS, CDR2 YFSETQ. The CDR3 region has the DNA TGCGCCAGCAGCGTAGGAAGCGGGCCCTCCTACGAGCAGTACTTC. Protein sequence: CASSVGSGPSYEQYF.

This chain links TRBV5-1 with TRBJ2-7; tentatively, D is TRBD1 (6 bases). Germline CDR1 and CDR2: SGHRS and YFSETQ. This CDR3 has 13 amino acids. Trimming cost V 2 bases and J 3 bases, with 9 bases left between them. The CDR3 region is CASSFGQNYEQYF. DNA for the CDR3: TGCGCCAGCAGCTTCGGACAGAACTACGAGCAGTACTTC.

This clonotype was recorded many times. This chain joins TRBV20-1 and TRBJ2-3; 8 nucleotides agree with TRBD2. The germline CDR1 and CDR2 sequences are DFQATT and SNEGSKA (reference sequence). The CDR3 loop spans 15 amino acids. The V gene end was trimmed by 1 base and the J gene end by 4 bases; junction bases not matched to a gene: 7. The chain's CDR3 is CSARAAGGPPDTQYF. In DNA form, the CDR3 reads TGCAGTGCTAGAGCGGCGGGAGGACCTCCAGATACGCAGTATTTT.

This clonotype came up many times. The chain links TRBV5-1 to TRBJ1-6, with a weak D call TRBD1 (5 bases). Germline V gives CDR1 SGHRS, CDR2 YFSETQ. Trimming took 4 bases from V and 10 from J, leaving 21 bases between them. The CDR3 loop spans 16 amino acids. CDR3 protein: CASSPRDLPGGSPLHF. CDR3 nucleotides: TGCGCCAGCAGCCCCAGGGACTTACCGGGAGGATCACCCCTCCACTTT.

This clonotype was picked up many times. This chain uses TRBV20-1 with TRBJ2-7; D not resolved. The ends were cut back, 2 bases at V and 6 bases at J, with 11 bases in the middle. Looked up from germline, CDR1 is DFQATT and CDR2 is SNEGSKA (reference sequence). The CDR3 spans 12 residues. CDR3 residues: CSARSLETEQYF. The CDR3 coding sequence is TGCAGTGCTAGATCCCTTGAGACCGAGCAGTACTTC.

There are many counts of this clonotype. This chain links TRBV27 with TRBJ2-5; D is unresolved. With 2 bases removed from V and 7 bases from J, the gap between germline ends came to 11 bases. CDR3 length: 13 residues. CDR1 MNHEY and CDR2 SMNVEV come from the germline V gene (reference sequence). The CDR3 here is CASSLNFRGTQYF. In DNA form, the CDR3 reads TGTGCCAGCAGTTTAAATTTCCGAGGGACCCAGTACTTC.

This clonotype was detected only a few times. The CDR3, as DNA: TGTGCCAGCAGCCGAACAGGCTACGAGCAGTACTTC. Its translation is CASSRTGYEQYF. The V and J genes are TRBV7-9 and TRBJ2-7, with D perhaps matching TRBD1 (5 bases). Trimming left V 5 bases short and J 3 bases short, with 8 bases between. The CDR3 totals 12 residues. Germline CDR1 reads SEHNR; CDR2 reads FQNEAQ (reference sequence).

The table lists this clonotype with many counts. This rearrangement joins TRBV5-1 to TRBJ2-7, with D possibly TRBD1 on 5 matching bases. V gave up 0 bases and J gave up 6 bases, with 7 bases separating them. Germline CDR1 reads SGHRS; CDR2 reads YFSETQ. The CDR3 consists of 12 residues. The CDR3 DNA sequence: TGCGCCAGCAGCTTGGAAAGGGGCGAGCAGTACTTC. As protein: CASSLERGEQYF.

To note about this clonotype: A much more abundant neighbour one base away suggests this may be a read error. The chain links TRBV7-9 to TRBJ1-3; TRBD1 might be the D (5 bases). The CDR3 covers 11 residues. The V gene's germline CDR1 is SEHNR and CDR2 FQNEAQ (reference sequence). The CDR3 sequence is CAILGDSTIYF. Written as DNA, the CDR3 is TGTGCTATCCTCGGGGACTCCACCATATATTTT. Supplemented by reference TRBV7-9 and TRBJ1-3, the full variable domain reads DTGVSQNPRHKITKRGQNVTFRCDPISEHNRLYWYRQTLGQGPEFLTYFQNEAQLEKSRLLSDRFSAERPKGSFSTLEIQRTEQGDSAMYLCAILGDSTIYFGEGSWLTVV.

This clonotype has a count of ten or more. V is TRBV7-9 and J is TRBJ2-7, with TRBD2 identical over 8 bases. The CDR3 length is 13 residues. With V trimmed by 8 bases and J by 7 bases, 10 bases remained unmatched. CDR1 and CDR2 from the germline V gene are SEHNR and FQNEAQ (reference sequence). The CDR3 DNA sequence: TGTGCCAGCCTCAGACGGGGGGGGGATGAGCAGTACTTC. Translating it yields CASLRRGGDEQYF.

This clonotype was detected ten times or more. V gene TRBV19 combines with J gene TRBJ1-1; 7 nucleotides align to TRBD1. Germline V gives CDR1 LNHDA, CDR2 SQIVND (reference sequence). V dropped 9 bases and J dropped 4; count of bases not matched to a gene: 5. The CDR3 covers 12 residues. The CDR3 nucleotides are TGTGCCAGGGTGGACAGGACCACTGAAGCTTTCTTT. Encoded protein: CARVDRTTEAFF.

This clonotype showed up many times. The chain recombines TRBV3-1 with TRBJ1-2; no firm D call. The CDR3 contains 16 residues. Germline CDR1 is LGHDT and CDR2 is YNNKEL (reference sequence). Trimming left V 0 bases short and J 0 bases short, with 11 bases between. The CDR3 DNA is TGTGCCAGCAGCCAAGAGAAAATAGGAGCTAACTATGGCTACACCTTC. Translating gives CASSQEKIGANYGYTF.

This clonotype was seen at least ten times. The V and J genes are TRBV7-2 and TRBJ1-2; D call uncertain. Germline CDR1 SGHTA, CDR2 FQGNSA. Trimming removed 1 base from V and 2 bases from J, with 11 bases in between. This CDR3 contains 15 residues. The CDR3 spells CASSLVGGSNYGYTF. CDR3 bases: TGTGCCAGCAGCTTAGTAGGCGGCAGCAACTATGGCTACACCTTC.

This clonotype was counted at least ten times. The chain joins TRBV29-1 to TRBJ2-7, with 9 bases lining up with TRBD1. The J segment lost 4 bases and the V segment lost 7 bases, leaving 8 bases of the junction unmatched. CDR1 and CDR2 from the germline V gene are SQVTM and ANQGSEA. The CDR3 totals 13 residues. In nucleotides, the CDR3 is TGCAGCGACCCCGGGACAGGGATATACGAGCAGTACTTC. Translating gives CSDPGTGIYEQYF.